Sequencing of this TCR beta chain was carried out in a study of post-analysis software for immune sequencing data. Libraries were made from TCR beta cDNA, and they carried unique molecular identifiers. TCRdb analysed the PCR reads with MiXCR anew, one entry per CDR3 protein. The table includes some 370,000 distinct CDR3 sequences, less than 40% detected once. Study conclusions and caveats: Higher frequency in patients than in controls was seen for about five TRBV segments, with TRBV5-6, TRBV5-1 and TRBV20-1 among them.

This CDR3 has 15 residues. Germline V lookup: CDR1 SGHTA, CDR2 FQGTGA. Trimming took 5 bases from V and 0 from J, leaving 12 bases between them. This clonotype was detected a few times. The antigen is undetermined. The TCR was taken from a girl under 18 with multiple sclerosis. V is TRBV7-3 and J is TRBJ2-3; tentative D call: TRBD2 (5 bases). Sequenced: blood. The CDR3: CASSPGSGSTDTQYF. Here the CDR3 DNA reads TGTGCCAGCAGCCCGGGAAGCGGCAGCACAGATACGCAGTATTTT.